The next 7 T cell receptor beta chains were all read from a single sample in a study of shared clonotypes between healthy human individuals. The repertoire was sequenced with immunoSEQ multiplex PCR; TCRdb's copy has only in-frame clones and lacks some. The sample lists roughly 600,000 clones; about 98% were seen once. Naive CD8 cells lacked CD45RO and underwent positive selection for CCR7, leaving out terminally differentiated effector memory CD45RA+ cells. The sequenced sample was naive CD8+ T cells sorted from blood. The receptor source for this set is a man in his thirties or forties in good health.

The chain is built from TRBV19 and TRBJ1-1; 10 positions agree with TRBD1. Germline CDR1 and CDR2: LNHDA and SQIVND (reference sequence). J gave up 4 bases and V 10 bases, and 3 bases lay outside the gene matches. This CDR3 region has 12 residues. DNA for the CDR3: TGTGCCACCAGGACAGGGGGCACTGAAGCTTTCTTT. This sequence encodes CATRTGGTEAFF. The entire variable domain, with the rest obtained from reference TRBV19 and TRBJ1-1, is as follows: DGGITQSPKYLFRKEGQNVTLSCEQNLNHDAMYWYRQDPGQGLRLIYYSQIVNDFQKGDIAEGYSVSREKKESFPLTVTSAQKNPTAFYLCATRTGGTEAFFGQGTRLTVV.

This chain joins TRBV2 and TRBJ2-7; 7 bases match TRBD1. CDR1 and CDR2 (germline): SNHLY, FYNNEI. V was clipped by 8 bases and J by 3 bases; unmatched bases: 13. The length of the CDR3 is 15 residues. The CDR3 here is CASRNHRGDYYEQYF. The CDR3 coding sequence is TGTGCCAGCCGCAATCACAGGGGCGATTACTACGAGCAGTACTTC.

This clone has just one count. The chain employs TRBV5-4 and TRBJ2-7; no clear D gene. The ends were cut back, 0 bases at V and 2 bases at J, with 15 bases in the middle. Looked up from germline, CDR1 is SGHNT and CDR2 is YYREEE (reference sequence). The CDR3 consists of 16 residues. In nucleotides, the CDR3 is TGTGCCAGCAGCTTGGCCGGAGAGCTTAGTCCCTACGAGCAGTACTTC. This gives the protein CASSLAGELSPYEQYF. Full variable domain (missing parts from reference TRBV5-4 and TRBJ2-7): ETGVTQSPTHLIKTRGQQVTLRCSSQSGHNTVSWYQQALGQGPQFIFQYYREEENGRGNFPPRFSGLQFPNYSSELNVNALELDDSALYLCASSLAGELSPYEQYFGPGTRLTVT.

The J gene is TRBJ2-5, the V gene TRBV7-7; D is unclear. Trimming stripped 1 base from V and 8 bases from J, with 8 bases between. Looked up from germline, CDR1 is SSHAT and CDR2 is FNYEAQ (reference sequence). The CDR3 consists of 12 residues. The CDR3 DNA follows: TGTGCCAGCAGCTTAGACCGCCTAACCCAGTACTTC. Translation gives CASSLDRLTQYF.

The V call is TRBV7-6, the J call TRBJ2-3; TRBD2 matches 12 bases. The CDR3 contains 16 residues. Germline V gene sequence: CDR1 SGHVS, CDR2 FNYEAQ. After removal of 5 bases from V and 5 bases from J, the junction contained 8 bases not matched to a gene. The CDR3 spells CASSAGLAGFGDTQYF. The CDR3 DNA sequence: TGTGCCAGCAGCGCCGGACTAGCGGGATTCGGAGATACGCAGTATTTT.

J is TRBJ2-1 and V is TRBV27; D gene uncertain. The ends were cut back, 4 bases at V and 0 bases at J, with 19 bases in the middle. Germline V gives CDR1 MNHEY, CDR2 SMNVEV (reference sequence). CDR3 length: 18 amino acids. CDR3 loop: CASSSLYSGLSSYNEQFF. The CDR3 DNA is TGTGCCAGCAGTTCTCTTTATTCCGGGCTGAGCTCCTACAATGAGCAGTTCTTC.

The rearrangement uses TRBV18 and TRBJ1-4, with 7 bases matching TRBD1. CDR1 is KGHSH, CDR2 LQKENI, per germline. With V trimmed by 6 bases and J by 5 bases, 12 bases remained unmatched. The CDR3 runs 16 residues. CDR3 DNA: TGTGCCAGCTCCCGCGAGAGACAGGGAAAAAATGAAAAACTGTTTTTT. The encoded protein is CASSRERQGKNEKLFF.